This T cell receptor beta chain came from a study of post-analysis software for immune sequencing data. Background on the study: There were relapsing-remitting, secondary progressive and progressive-relapsing multiple sclerosis among the disease courses included. Overall study findings and caveats: Co-batched samples clustered tightly together by F measure. Controls showed significantly higher normalized Chao1 diversity than did multiple sclerosis patients. Five or six TRBV segments, TRBV5-6, TRBV5-1 and TRBV20-1 among them, were found more frequent in patients than controls.

Carried by the TCR beta cDNA libraries were unique molecular identifiers. Between about 0.85 and 11 million T cells gave rise to around 500,000 cDNA molecules. Each CDR3 protein is one row after TCRdb ran MiXCR on the PCR reads. The data hold 650,000 to 850,000 distinct CDR3 sequences, with around 53% observed a single time. This CDR3 is 16 amino acids long. J was trimmed by 3 bases and V by 2 bases; bases with no gene match: 3. The V gene's germline CDR1 is SGHDT and CDR2 YYEEEE. Concerning this clonotype itself: Its specificity is unknown.

The sample taken for sequencing was blood. This chain connects TRBV5-6 to TRBJ2-3; 13 nucleotides agree with TRBD2. The sequence was obtained from a girl aged 10 to 17 with multiple sclerosis. As DNA, the CDR3 is TGTGCCAGCAGCTTATCGGGACTAGCGGGGACAGATACGCAGTATTTT. As protein: CASSLSGLAGTDTQYF.